This T cell receptor (beta chain) was identified in a study of blood T cell repertoires in COVID-19 (dated by TCRdb to 2019 to 2021). Some background on the complete study: Collaborator samples came from the United States, Italy and Spain and covered acute and convalescent phases of COVID-19. The sample metadata nearly always contained a de-identified subject ID, COVID-19 status, age in years and sex. The repertoires were released in a freely available public database meant as a resource for research on the immune response to SARS-CoV-2. The prospective study material was composed of cDNA or gDNA derived from T cells, B-cell-depleted T cells, or PBMCs. The dataset comprised deeply sampled blood TCRbeta repertoires from subjects exposed to, actively infected with, or recovered from COVID-19. HLA class I and class II types, where available, came from metadata supplied by the sample provider rather than from assay-based typing. The samples were drawn from the first 160 participants of the ongoing ImmuneRACE study and from 1,254 subjects provided by 6 global collaborators.

In its sample, this clone was seen once. Its antigen is currently not known. Per-nucleotide qualities are absent, and no much larger clonotype sits a single base away. The immunoSEQ Assay, a bias-controlled multiplex PCR, was used to amplify TCRbeta CDR3 regions from genomic DNA. For the original study's pipeline: Nucleated cell counts per sample were estimated from amplification of reference gene primers within the assay. Sequence reads were collapsed and filtered to measure the absolute abundance of every unique TCRbeta CDR3 rearrangement. Productive Simpson clonality was computed per sample as the square root of Simpson's diversity index over productive rearrangements. TCRdb's version of the immuneACCESS table is confined to in-frame rearrangements and falls short of the full clone set. An unresolved V gene accounts for under half of the shortfall where checked; the remainder is of unknown origin. V, J and clone size derive from that table, while D and trimming were established from the DNA sequence. The sample table contains approximately 92,000 clones; only one count was recorded for approximately 82% of them. Of the sample, about 4% is held by the ten largest clones.

Whole blood was collected in K2EDTA tubes by collaborating institutions according to the institutions' own protocols. Collaborator samples were shipped for TCRbeta analysis as frozen whole blood, isolated PBMCs, or DNA extracted from either sample type. The trim is 4 bases for V and 3 bases for J, with a gap of 18 bases between the germline ends. Including cysteine and phenylalanine, the CDR3 has 16 amino acids. Only the CDR3 portion is preserved as DNA: 48 bases, with reading frame beginning at the first base. For CDR1 and CDR2, the germline V gene lists WSHSY and SAAADI. Study-level results and caveats: How much clinical and demographic metadata was included differed by source and by participant, and the metadata was provided uncurated.

In this chain, TRBV10-2 is recombined with TRBJ1-1, with a weak D call of TRBD1 (6 bases match). The receptor's source is a man in his 60s with acute or convalescent COVID-19. Sequenced: peripheral blood. The sequence in DNA is TGCGCCAGCAGTGCTACTGTTCAGGGGTCTTACACTGAAGCTTTCTTT. The encoded protein is CASSATVQGSYTEAFF.